This T cell receptor (beta chain) was retrieved from a study of T cells in Graves' hyperthyroidism and ophthalmopathy. RNA transcripts yielded amplified TCR beta CDR3 regions. A set of HTBI primers served as the primers for a first-round RT-PCR of the TCR CDR3. TCRdb called the multiplex PCR reads again in MiXCR, with one record for every CDR3 protein. The table lists roughly 530,000 distinct CDR3 sequences, roughly 17% of them singletons. Findings of the study overall: Ophthalmopathy was separated from stable hyperthyroidism by a 13 V-J model.

PBMCs were obtained from 10 ml fresh peripheral blood. This clonotype came up many times. Its antigen is unidentified. V lost 5 bases to trimming and J lost 4 bases, with 12 bases between them. CDR1 SGHTA and CDR2 FQGNSA come from the germline V gene. The CDR3 consists of 14 residues. Sequencing input: blood. The V gene is TRBV7-2, the J gene TRBJ2-1, with D unclear. The source of this sequence is a young woman with Graves' ophthalmopathy. This CDR3 is CASSGALLYNEQFF. CDR3 bases: TGTGCCAGCAGCGGAGCACTCCTTTACAATGAGCAGTTCTTC. Complete variable domain (other parts from reference TRBV7-2 and TRBJ2-1): GAGVSQSPSNKVTEKGKDVELRCDPISGHTALYWYRQSLGQGLEFLIYFQGNSAPDKSGLPSDRFSAERTGGSVSTLTIQRTQQEDSAVYLCASSGALLYNEQFFGPGTRLTVL.